This is a list of T cell receptor beta chains from one sample in a study of cytomegalovirus exposure and HLA in healthy donors. Method: immunoSEQ multiplex PCR; TCRdb's copy keeps in-frame clones and lacks some. This sample has about 100,000 clones, with roughly two thirds found just once. Material: PBMCs. The receptors were gathered from a man aged 40-55 years in good health and CMV-seronegative. CDR3s include the opening cysteine and the closing phenylalanine or tryptophan. D genes are given only for firm matches. Clone size is shown for a subset of rows, as once, few, many or a class of expanded clone.

-	TRBV27	TRBJ2-1	TRBD2	TGTGCCAGCAGTTTGGTTAATAGCGGGGGGAGCGAGCAGTTCTTC	CASSLVNSGGSEQFF
-	TRBV4-1	TRBJ2-7	-	TGCGCCAGCAGCCAAGATAGTTCTAGTACCTACGAGCAGTACTTC	CASSQDSSSTYEQYF
once	TRBV6-1	TRBJ1-6	-	TGTGCCAGCAGTGGCCGTTCACGGAGGGCCATAAGGCCGAATTCACCCCTCCACTTT	CASSGRSRRAIRPNSPLHF
few	TRBV5-1	TRBJ2-7	TRBD1	TGCGCCAGCAGCATAGACAGGGTTGGCTACGAGCAGTACTTC	CASSIDRVGYEQYF
-	TRBV6-5	TRBJ2-1	-	TGTGCCAGCAGTTACGACAGGTCCTACAATGAGCAGTTCTTC	CASSYDRSYNEQFF
-	TRBV7-6	TRBJ2-5	-	TGTGCCAGCAGCTTAGATACGGGGCAGGGGTTCGAGACCCAGTACTTC	CASSLDTGQGFETQYF
few	TRBV13	TRBJ2-1	-	TGTGCCAGCAGCTTTATAGCAGTCTCCTACAATGAGCAGTTCTTC	CASSFIAVSYNEQFF
-	TRBV28	TRBJ1-4	-	TGTGCCATACAGGGTGCTAATGAAAAACTGTTTTTT	CAIQGANEKLFF
-	TRBV10-3	TRBJ2-2	TRBD2	TGTGCCATCGCGGGGGGCGGACTAGCGGGGGTCCCCGGGGAGCTGTTTTTT	CAIAGGGLAGVPGELFF
-	TRBV6-1	TRBJ2-3	-	TGTGCCAGCAGTGTCGGGGAAGAGACGCAGTATTTT	CASSVGEETQYF
few	TRBV6-5	TRBJ1-1	-	TGTGCCAGCAGTTACTATATGAACACTGAAGCTTTCTTT	CASSYYMNTEAFF
-	TRBV15	TRBJ2-3	-	TGTGCCACCAGCAGACGCACAACAGGCGAAGATACGCAGTATTTT	CATSRRTTGEDTQYF
-	TRBV14	TRBJ2-7	TRBD2	TGTGCCAGCAGCCAAGCGCCCAGCGGGGGACCCTACGAGCAGTACTTC	CASSQAPSGGPYEQYF
few	TRBV5-4	TRBJ2-5	TRBD2	TGTGCCAGCAGCTTGACTAGCGGGGGGGCAGAGACCCAGTACTTC	CASSLTSGGAETQYF
-	TRBV2	TRBJ2-1	TRBD2	TGTGCCAGCAGTGAAGTCGGGGGGTCCTACAATGAGCAGTTCTTC	CASSEVGGSYNEQFF
-	TRBV5-8	TRBJ2-5	-	TGTGCCAGCAGCTTGGGATTACTAGGGGAGACCCAGTACTTC	CASSLGLLGETQYF
-	TRBV5-1	TRBJ2-7	-	TGCGCCAGCAGCTTGCGCGCAAGTCGATTTGGGACTGACTACGAGCAGTACTTC	CASSLRASRFGTDYEQYF
-	TRBV7-9	TRBJ2-6	-	TGTGCCACCCCCCCCCGGCGGGGGGCCAACGTCCTGACTTTC	CATPPRRGANVLTF
-	TRBV7-9	TRBJ1-2	-	TGTGCCAGCAGCTTGGGGGGGAACTATGGCTACACCTTC	CASSLGGNYGYTF
few	TRBV28	TRBJ1-2	-	TGTGCCAGCAGTTCACAGGGAATAGGTGGGGACGGCTACACCTTC	CASSSQGIGGDGYTF
-	TRBV6-4	TRBJ1-1	TRBD1	TGTGCCAGCAGTGTTCGGCAGGGGGTCGCTGAAGCTTTCTTT	CASSVRQGVAEAFF
-	TRBV7-9	TRBJ2-3	TRBD2	TGTGCCAGCAGCCCATTAACGGGACTAGCTGGGGGTACGCAGTATTTT	CASSPLTGLAGGTQYF
-	TRBV9	TRBJ1-1	-	TGTGCCAGCAGCAAAACCAGGGGACCCAACACTGAAGCTTTCTTT	CASSKTRGPNTEAFF
-	TRBV6-1	TRBJ1-2	-	TGTGCCAGCAGTGAGTACGGGCGGGAGGACGGCTACACCTTC	CASSEYGREDGYTF
-	TRBV10-3	TRBJ2-1	TRBD1	TGTGCCGCCGCGGGACAGGGTGACAATGAGCAGTTCTTC	CAAAGQGDNEQFF
-	TRBV2	TRBJ1-3	TRBD1	TGTGCCAGCGACAGGGAAACTGGAAACACCATATATTTT	CASDRETGNTIYF
few	TRBV19	TRBJ1-1	TRBD1	TGTGCCAGTAGGGACAGGGGTCGGACTGAAGCTTTCTTT	CASRDRGRTEAFF